This passage covers 19 T cell receptor beta chains from one sample sequenced in a study of shared clonotypes between healthy human individuals. The repertoire was sequenced with immunoSEQ multiplex PCR; TCRdb's copy has only in-frame clones and lacks some. The table records more than 2 million clones, about 95% of them present only once. Positive CCR7 selection of CD45RO-negative cells yielded the naive CD8 cells, and terminally differentiated effector memory CD45RA+ cells were excluded. Sequenced: naive CD8+ T cells sorted from blood. The receptors originated from a man younger than 35 in good health.

V gene TRBV5-6 combines with J gene TRBJ2-5; TRBD2 might be the D (6 bases). The CDR3 sequence is 16 residues long. V was trimmed by 1 base and J by 0 bases, leaving 13 bases between them. Looked up from germline, CDR1 is SGHDT and CDR2 is YYEEEE. The CDR3 DNA is TGTGCCAGCAGCTTGTTGGTTAGCGGTAACCAAGAGACCCAGTACTTC. It is translated as CASSLLVSGNQETQYF.

The V call is TRBV29-1, the J call TRBJ2-7; tentatively, D is TRBD1 (5 bases). Germline V gives CDR1 SQVTM, CDR2 ANQGSEA. Between the trimmed V and J ends, which lost 5 bases and 4 bases, there was a span of 15 bases. The CDR3 extends over 13 amino acids. The chain's CDR3 is CSVKAQGAYEQYF. Written as DNA, the CDR3 is TGCAGCGTTAAAGCACAAGGGGCGTACGAGCAGTACTTC.

This chain uses TRBV13 with TRBJ2-2; D is tentatively TRBD1 or TRBD2 (5 bases each). This CDR3 comprises 14 residues. Germline V lookup: CDR1 PRHDT, CDR2 FYEKMQ (reference sequence). Trimming took 5 bases from V and 9 from J, leaving 16 bases between them. The CDR3 coding sequence is TGTGCCAGCAGCCCTGGGACGGTTAGCCGGGAGCTGTTTTTT. Its protein is CASSPGTVSRELFF.

CDR3 region: CASSARVKAPEAFF. Written as DNA, the CDR3 is TGTGCCAGCAGTGCTCGGGTGAAGGCCCCTGAAGCTTTCTTT. V gene TRBV6-1 combines with J gene TRBJ1-1; D is uncertain. From germline, CDR1 is MNHNS and CDR2 SASEGT. This CDR3 spans 14 amino acids. Deletions cut 4 bases from V and 6 bases from J, with 15 bases between.

This chain joins TRBV23-1 and TRBJ2-1; 9 bases line up with TRBD1. TRBV23-1 is recorded as an ORF, its role being uncertain. With V trimmed by 2 bases and J by 12 bases, 8 bases remained unmatched. The CDR3 length is 14 residues. The CDR3 region has the DNA TGCGCCAGCAGTCAACTTTACAGGGGGCCCCCGCAGTTCTTC. It codes for CASSQLYRGPPQFF.

The chain is built from TRBV4-3 and TRBJ2-2; D uncertain. The CDR3 covers 20 residues. The V end lost 1 base, the J end lost 1 base, and 22 bases lay between the germline ends. Germline V gives CDR1 LGHNA, CDR2 YSLEER. CDR3 nucleotide sequence: TGCGCCAGCAGCCAAGCGGTACCCGGGCGGTTCAGGAGGAACACCGGGGAGCTGTTTTTT. Its protein is CASSQAVPGRFRRNTGELFF.

The CDR3 reads CASRRTDSTDTQYF. CDR3 nucleotides: TGTGCCAGCCGACGGACAGATAGCACAGATACGCAGTATTTT. The chain links TRBV9 to TRBJ2-3; possible D gene TRBD1, 6 bases. Trimming removed 7 bases from V and 0 bases from J, with 12 bases in between. The CDR3 is made up of 14 amino acids. The germline V gene encodes CDR1 SGDLS and CDR2 YYNGEE. Based on the CDR3 plus reference TRBV9 and TRBJ2-3, the full variable domain is DSGVTQTPKHLITATGQRVTLRCSPRSGDLSVYWYQQSLDQGLQFLIQYYNGEERAKGNILERFSAQQFPDLHSELNLSSLELGDSALYFCASRRTDSTDTQYFGPGTRLTVL.

The genes are TRBV5-1 and TRBJ2-1; D gene ambiguous. The germline V gene has CDR1 SGHRS and CDR2 YFSETQ. Trimming removed 0 bases from V and 4 bases from J, with 8 bases in between. This CDR3 contains 14 residues. The CDR3 spells CASSLEEWYNEQFF. The CDR3 region has the DNA TGCGCCAGCAGCTTGGAGGAATGGTACAATGAGCAGTTCTTC.

This clone appeared once. This chain uses TRBV30 with TRBJ2-7, with D possibly TRBD2 on 5 matching bases. V was clipped by 2 bases and J by 2 bases, with 13 bases between them. The CDR3 totals 14 residues. Germline CDR1 reads GTSNPN; CDR2 reads SVGIG (reference sequence). Here the CDR3 DNA reads TGTGCCTGGAGTACGAGGGTGACGGCCTACGAGCAGTACTTC. Its translation is CAWSTRVTAYEQYF.

The CDR3 DNA is TGTGCCAGCAGCTTTAGGGGCTCAGGCGGCGAGCAGTACTTC. Protein: CASSFRGSGGEQYF. The J gene is TRBJ2-7, the V gene TRBV7-9, with D perhaps TRBD1 (5 bases). V lost 3 bases, J lost 6 bases, and 15 bases lay in between. This CDR3 is built from 14 residues. Germline V gives CDR1 SEHNR, CDR2 FQNEAQ (reference sequence).

This chain connects TRBV15 to TRBJ1-1; D uncertain. Germline values: CDR1 LNHNV, CDR2 YYDKDF (reference sequence). The CDR3 sequence is 10 residues long. The V end was cut by 4 bases, the J end by 10 bases, with 7 bases between. In nucleotides, the CDR3 is TGTGCCACCAGCAAAGTACCAGCTTTCTTT. Its protein is CATSKVPAFF.

The chain links TRBV9 to TRBJ2-5; 7 bases are shared with TRBD1. The V gene end was trimmed by 0 bases and the J gene end by 3 bases; junction bases not matched to a gene: 2. This CDR3 comprises 14 residues. Germline V CDR1 and CDR2: SGDLS, YYNGEE. This CDR3 is CASSVGQGEETQYF. The CDR3 DNA is TGTGCCAGCAGCGTAGGGCAGGGGGAAGAGACCCAGTACTTC.

The V gene is TRBV27, the J gene TRBJ1-1; D gene unclear. The germline CDR1 and CDR2 sequences are MNHEY and SMNVEV (reference sequence). The CDR3 runs 17 residues. Deletions cut 7 bases from V and 5 bases from J, with 26 bases between. The CDR3 DNA follows: TGTGCCAGCACCCCCTACGCAGGTCAGGTCGTATGGACTGAAGCTTTCTTT. Translated: CASTPYAGQVVWTEAFF.

As to this clone: Other nucleotide sequences from this sample produce the same CDR3. The chain has TRBV27 and TRBJ2-5; tentatively, D is TRBD1 (5 bases). Trimming removed 3 bases from V and 2 bases from J, with 10 bases in between. This CDR3 is built from 14 residues. The germline gives CDR1 MNHEY, CDR2 SMNVEV (reference sequence). CDR3 DNA: TGTGCCAGCAGTTTGGCAGGGCAACAAGAGACCCAGTACTTC. Amino acids: CASSLAGQQETQYF.

With respect to this clone: Other DNA sequences within the sample encode an identical CDR3. DNA of the CDR3: TGTGCCAGCAGCTTGATGGGAGAGCAGTACTTC. Translation gives CASSLMGEQYF. V gene TRBV5-6 combines with J gene TRBJ2-7; D ambiguous. The CDR3 totals 11 residues. In germline, CDR1 is SGHDT, CDR2 YYEEEE. Trimming pared 1 base from V and 7 bases from J, leaving 6 bases between.

As DNA, the CDR3 is TGTGCCAGCAGCTCTTTAGCGGGGGGCCTCTCCTACAATGAGCAGTTCTTC. Protein: CASSSLAGGLSYNEQFF. The rearrangement uses TRBV5-4 and TRBJ2-1, with 10 bases that match TRBD2. CDR1 is SGHNT, CDR2 YYREEE, per germline (reference sequence). The CDR3 runs 17 residues. The ends lost 3 bases at V and 0 bases at J; junction bases unmatched: 6.

The chain has TRBV30 and TRBJ1-5, with D unclear. Germline values: CDR1 GTSNPN, CDR2 SVGIG (reference sequence). This CDR3 spans 13 amino acids. V lost 1 base and J 0 bases, leaving 4 bases between the germline ends. The CDR3 DNA follows: TGTGCCTGGAGTGACTATAGCAATCAGCCCCAGCATTTT. Protein: CAWSDYSNQPQHF.

The chain links TRBV5-1 to TRBJ2-7; D is undetermined. V was pared by 0 bases and J by 1 base, with 8 bases between. The CDR3 contains 14 residues. Germline V CDR1 and CDR2: SGHRS, YFSETQ. As DNA, the CDR3 is TGCGCCAGCAGCTTGGTCTTTGGGTCCTACGAGCAGTACTTC. Amino acids: CASSLVFGSYEQYF.

The rearrangement links TRBV6-1 to TRBJ1-5; TRBD1 matches at 7 bases. J lost 3 bases, V lost 5 bases, and 7 bases had no gene match. The CDR3 consists of 15 residues. Germline CDR1 is MNHNS and CDR2 is SASEGT. The CDR3 DNA reads TGTGCCAGCAGTCAAAACAGGGGTTCCAATCAGCCCCAGCATTTT. This sequence encodes CASSQNRGSNQPQHF.